These 19 T cell receptor beta chains originate from one sample sequenced in a study of control samples from healthy donors and cancer patients. Only in-frame clones appear in the TCRdb table, and some are missing; sequencing was by immunoSEQ multiplex PCR. The repertoire has some 140,000 clones, about nine tenths of them found once; the top ten carry approximately 9.4%. The sequencing input was blood. These receptors originate from a woman in her thirties in good health.

The chain joins TRBV6-6 to TRBJ2-5; no reliable D call. The germline gives CDR1 MNHNY, CDR2 SVGAGI (reference sequence). The CDR3 has 12 amino acids. The V end was cut by 3 bases, the J end by 4 bases, with 6 bases between. The CDR3 region is CASSYRVETQYF. CDR3 sequence (DNA): TGTGCCAGCAGTTATAGGGTAGAGACCCAGTACTTC.

The V gene is TRBV2, the J gene TRBJ1-5; D might be TRBD1 (5 bases). The CDR3 consists of 13 residues. The V gene's germline CDR1 is SNHLY and CDR2 FYNNEI. Deletions cut 11 bases from V and 7 bases from J, with 18 bases between. CDR3: CAGKGSSGQPQHF. DNA for the CDR3: TGTGCCGGGAAGGGGAGTTCAGGGCAGCCCCAGCATTTT.

This sequence joins TRBV5-1 and TRBJ1-5, with no clear D. Trimming took off 1 base at V and 2 bases at J, with 7 bases between the two ends. The CDR3 has 14 amino acids. Germline-derived CDR1 and CDR2 are SGHRS and YFSETQ. Here the CDR3 DNA reads TGCGCCAGCAGCTTGAATCCTGGCAATCAGCCCCAGCATTTT. It is translated as CASSLNPGNQPQHF.

J is TRBJ2-5 and V is TRBV3-1 (or the pseudogene TRBV3-2), with D unclear. V shed 1 base and J shed 0 bases, with 9 bases lying between them. The CDR3 contains 15 residues. Germline-derived CDR1 and CDR2 are LGHDT and YNNKEL (reference sequence). The CDR3 protein is CASSQVTDHQETQYF. CDR3 nucleotide sequence: TGTGCCAGCAGCCAAGTAACCGATCACCAAGAGACCCAGTACTTC.

This clone was counted at least ten times. The chain links TRBV9 to TRBJ2-2; 7 bases are shared with TRBD1. This CDR3 region has 15 residues. Germline loops: CDR1 SGDLS, CDR2 YYNGEE. V trimming: 4 bases; J trimming: 3 bases; junction bases outside the gene matches: 6. CDR3 sequence: CASSISGGDTGELFF. The DNA for the CDR3 is TGTGCCAGCAGCATATCAGGGGGTGACACCGGGGAGCTGTTTTTT.

V gene TRBV11-3 combines with J gene TRBJ1-1; D uncertain. Per the germline V gene, CDR1 is SGHNT and CDR2 is YENEEA. V lost 1 base and J lost 1, with 10 bases in between. This CDR3 has 15 residues. The CDR3 bases are TGTGCCAGCAGCTTAGGGGCGGGTCAGAACACTGAAGCTTTCTTT. Translation: CASSLGAGQNTEAFF.

The chain links TRBV25-1 to TRBJ2-5, with D uncertain. Between the trimmed V and J ends, which lost 5 bases and 2 bases, there was a span of 9 bases. Germline V gives CDR1 MGHDK, CDR2 SYGVNS. CDR3 length equals 13 residues. The CDR3 DNA is TGTGCCAGCAGTAAGGCGGATCAAGAGACCCAGTACTTC. This gives the protein CASSKADQETQYF.

This chain connects TRBV11-1 to TRBJ1-1; TRBD1 matches at 8 bases. Per germline, CDR1 SGHAT and CDR2 FQDESV (reference sequence). The V and J ends lost 2 bases and 5 bases, in that order; junction bases with no gene match: 10. The CDR3 runs 16 residues. CDR3 nucleotide sequence: TGTGCCAGCAGCTTAACCTTGAGGACAGGGTGGACTGAAGCTTTCTTT. Translated, it gives CASSLTLRTGWTEAFF.

The chain carries TRBV19 and TRBJ2-7, with D tentatively TRBD2 (5 bases). The CDR3 has 15 amino acids. Between the trimmed V and J ends, which lost 5 bases and 3 bases, there was a span of 17 bases. CDR1 is LNHDA, CDR2 SQIVND, per germline (reference sequence). CDR3 sequence: CASSAREQAIYEQYF. The DNA for the CDR3 is TGTGCCAGTAGTGCGAGGGAACAAGCGATCTACGAGCAGTACTTC.

The chain uses TRBV10-3 and TRBJ1-3; the match to TRBD1 covers 7 bases. J was trimmed by 3 bases and V by 5 bases; bases with no gene match: 4. Germline assignment: CDR1 ENHRY and CDR2 SYGVKD. This CDR3 comprises 14 residues. The DNA for the CDR3 is TGTGCCATCAGTCGACAGGGCGATGGAAACACCATATATTTT. Its protein product is CAISRQGDGNTIYF.

The chain uses TRBV3-1 (or the pseudogene TRBV3-2) and TRBJ2-2; possibly TRBD2 for D (6 bases). V was shortened by 4 bases and J by 2 bases, with 11 bases between the two germline ends. Germline V lookup: CDR1 LGHDT, CDR2 YNNKEL (reference sequence). The CDR3 consists of 15 residues. The CDR3 protein is CASSPKRVNTGELFF. The CDR3 DNA reads as TGTGCCAGCAGCCCAAAGCGGGTTAACACCGGGGAGCTGTTTTTT.

This chain connects TRBV19 to TRBJ1-5, with D uncertain. The V end lost 9 bases, the J end lost 3 bases, and 15 bases lay between the germline ends. This CDR3 has 14 amino acids. Germline V gene data show CDR1 as LNHDA and CDR2 as SQIVND (reference sequence). CDR3 nucleotide sequence: TGTGCCAGCTCGGTCACCGGGGACAATCAGCCCCAGCATTTT. This gives the protein CASSVTGDNQPQHF.

In its sample, this clone was seen a few times. V gene TRBV7-9 combines with J gene TRBJ2-1, with TRBD2 matching 14 bases. J lost 5 bases, V lost 3 bases, and 6 bases had no gene match. The CDR3 covers 17 residues. Germline lookup yields CDR1 SEHNR and CDR2 FQNEAQ (reference sequence). The CDR3 region has the DNA TGTGCCAGCAGCTTGGGTACGGGACTAGCGGGAGACAATGAGCAGTTCTTC. This gives the protein CASSLGTGLAGDNEQFF.

The rearrangement links TRBV4-1 to TRBJ2-7; 8 nucleotides match TRBD1. Per the germline V gene, CDR1 is MGHRA and CDR2 is YSYEKL. Trimming cost V 1 base and J 4 bases; bases outside gene matches: 9. This CDR3 has 16 amino acids. The CDR3 is CASSQALAGGGYEQYF. DNA for the CDR3: TGCGCCAGCAGCCAAGCCCTCGCAGGGGGCGGTTACGAGCAGTACTTC.

The chain combines TRBV19 with TRBJ1-4, with D unresolved. Germline-derived CDR1 and CDR2 are LNHDA and SQIVND (reference sequence). The CDR3 sequence is 15 residues long. The V gene lost 5 bases and the J gene lost 7 bases, with 17 bases spanning the gap. CDR3 nucleotide sequence: TGTGCCAGTAGTGGCCGGGCCCGGATGAGTGAAAAACTGTTTTTT. Protein sequence: CASSGRARMSEKLFF.

The V gene is TRBV19, the J gene TRBJ1-5; 8 bases are a match to TRBD1. Trimming took 2 bases from V and 4 from J; bases not matched to a gene: 7. This CDR3 has 16 amino acids. CDR1 is LNHDA, CDR2 SQIVND, per germline (reference sequence). CDR3 nucleotide sequence: TGTGCCAGTAGTATACCCGGGGGACAGGCTAATCAGCCCCAGCATTTT. Its translation: CASSIPGGQANQPQHF.

A single count supports this clone. The rearrangement joins TRBV12-3 or TRBV12-4 to TRBJ1-1; D gene uncertain. V gave up 3 bases and J gave up 6 bases, with 5 bases separating them. This CDR3 is 11 amino acids long. CDR3 nucleotide sequence: TGTGCCAGCAGTTTCGAACCTGAAGCTTTCTTT. This codes for CASSFEPEAFF.

V and J are TRBV6-5 and TRBJ2-1, with a weak D call TRBD2 (7 bases). V gave up 5 bases and J gave up 8 bases, with 10 bases separating them. Germline values: CDR1 MNHEY, CDR2 SVGAGI. The CDR3 runs 12 residues. CDR3 DNA: TGTGCCAGCAGTAGAGGGGGGGATGAGCAGTTCTTC. As protein: CASSRGGDEQFF.

V and J are TRBV7-9 and TRBJ2-7; unclear D gene. Looked up from germline, CDR1 is SEHNR and CDR2 is FQNEAQ (reference sequence). This CDR3 is built from 13 residues. V lost 5 bases and J 3 bases, leaving 11 bases between the germline ends. In DNA, the CDR3 is TGTGCCAGCAGCATAGTGGCTAGCTACGAGCAGTACTTC. As protein: CASSIVASYEQYF.